This T cell receptor (beta chain) is from a study of T cell responses to AZD1222 COVID-19 vaccine. Study-level points and caveats: Baseline antibody screening turned up just six or seven seropositive AZD1222 recipients. A mostly white British donor set with more females was recruited, and clonal diversity was possibly underestimated.

Clones were read by immunoSEQ multiplex PCR, and TCRdb kept only the in-frame ones, dropping some. Among some 150,000 clones listed, over 85% were seen once. The germline gives CDR1 MNHEY, CDR2 SVGAGI. CDR3 size: 14 residues. Trimming cost V 6 bases and J 8 bases, with 19 bases left between them. Points on this clone: Its specificity is not known.

The rearrangement joins TRBV6-5 to TRBJ1-2, with no clear D. The sequencing used peripheral blood, collected on day 0 of MenACWY control vaccination. This sequence originates from an adult in good health. The CDR3, as DNA: TGTGCCAGCAGCCCCCTTGCTTCATTACGAGGCTACACCTTC. It encodes CASSPLASLRGYTF.